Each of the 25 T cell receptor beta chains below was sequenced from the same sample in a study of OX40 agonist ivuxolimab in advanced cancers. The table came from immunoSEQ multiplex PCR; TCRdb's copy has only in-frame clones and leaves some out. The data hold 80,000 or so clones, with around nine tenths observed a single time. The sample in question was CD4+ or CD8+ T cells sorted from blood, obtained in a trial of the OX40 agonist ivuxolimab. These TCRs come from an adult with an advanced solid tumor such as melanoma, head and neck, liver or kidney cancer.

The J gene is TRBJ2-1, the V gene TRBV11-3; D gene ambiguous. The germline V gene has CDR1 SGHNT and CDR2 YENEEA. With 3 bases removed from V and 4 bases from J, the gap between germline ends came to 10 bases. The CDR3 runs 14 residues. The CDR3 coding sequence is TGTGCCAGCAGCTTCCAGAGTGGTTACAATGAGCAGTTCTTC. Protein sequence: CASSFQSGYNEQFF.

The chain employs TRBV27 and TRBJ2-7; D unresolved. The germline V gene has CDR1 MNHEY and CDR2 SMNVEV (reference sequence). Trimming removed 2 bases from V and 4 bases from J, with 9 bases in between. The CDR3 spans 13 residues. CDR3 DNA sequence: TGTGCCAGCAGTTTACACATCCAATACGAGCAGTACTTC. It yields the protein CASSLHIQYEQYF.

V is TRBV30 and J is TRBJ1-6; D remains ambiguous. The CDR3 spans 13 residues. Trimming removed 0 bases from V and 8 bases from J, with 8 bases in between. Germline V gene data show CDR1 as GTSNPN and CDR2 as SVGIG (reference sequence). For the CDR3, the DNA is TGTGCCTGGAGTGTAAGGGTATATTCACCCCTCCACTTT. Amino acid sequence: CAWSVRVYSPLHF.

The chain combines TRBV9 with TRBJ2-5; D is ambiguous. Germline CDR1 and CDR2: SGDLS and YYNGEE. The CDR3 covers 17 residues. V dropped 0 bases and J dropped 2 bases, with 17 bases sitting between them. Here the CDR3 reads CASSVGWRISDQETQYF. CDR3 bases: TGTGCCAGCAGCGTAGGGTGGCGGATATCGGATCAAGAGACCCAGTACTTC.

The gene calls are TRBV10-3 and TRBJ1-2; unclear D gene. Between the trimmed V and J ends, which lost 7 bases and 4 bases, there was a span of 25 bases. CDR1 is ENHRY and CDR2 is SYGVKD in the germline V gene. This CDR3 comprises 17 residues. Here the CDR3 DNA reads TGTGCCATCACCAATACCGCACTAGGACGAGGCCCCTATGGCTACACCTTC. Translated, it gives CAITNTALGRGPYGYTF.

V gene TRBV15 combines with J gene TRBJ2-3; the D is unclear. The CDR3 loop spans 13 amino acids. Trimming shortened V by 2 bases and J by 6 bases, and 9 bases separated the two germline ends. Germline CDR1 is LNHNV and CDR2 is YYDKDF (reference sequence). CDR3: CATSRPGLDTQYF. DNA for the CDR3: TGTGCCACCAGCAGACCTGGCTTGGATACGCAGTATTTT.

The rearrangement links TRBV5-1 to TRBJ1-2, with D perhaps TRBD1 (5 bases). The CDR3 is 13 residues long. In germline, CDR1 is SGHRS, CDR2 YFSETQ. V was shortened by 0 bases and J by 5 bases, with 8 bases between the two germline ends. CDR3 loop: CASSLEGPYGYTF. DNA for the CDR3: TGCGCCAGCAGCTTGGAGGGGCCTTATGGCTACACCTTC. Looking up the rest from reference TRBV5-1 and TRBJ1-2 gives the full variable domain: KAGVTQTPRYLIKTRGQQVTLSCSPISGHRSVSWYQQTPGQGLQFLFEYFSETQRNKGNFPGRFSGRQFSNSRSEMNVSTLELGDSALYLCASSLEGPYGYTFGSGTRLTVV.

CDR3 bases: TGTGCCAGCAGCGTGGGAGAGTCCCCGGAAGGGACCCAGTACTTC. Translating gives CASSVGESPEGTQYF. This sequence joins TRBV9 and TRBJ2-5, with TRBD2 as a possible D gene (5 bases). Per germline, CDR1 SGDLS and CDR2 YYNGEE. This CDR3 comprises 15 residues. Trimming cost V 2 bases and J 7 bases, with 18 bases left between them.

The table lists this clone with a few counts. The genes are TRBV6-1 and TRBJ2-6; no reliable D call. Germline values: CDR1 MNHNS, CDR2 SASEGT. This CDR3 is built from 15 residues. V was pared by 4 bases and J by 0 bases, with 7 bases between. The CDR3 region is CASSARFSGANVLTF. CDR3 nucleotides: TGTGCCAGCAGTGCTAGGTTCTCTGGGGCCAACGTCCTGACTTTC.

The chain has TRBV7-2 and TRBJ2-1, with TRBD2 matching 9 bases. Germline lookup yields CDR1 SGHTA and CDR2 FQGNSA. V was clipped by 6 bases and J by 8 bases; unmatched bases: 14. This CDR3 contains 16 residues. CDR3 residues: CASSRQGSGSLDEQFF. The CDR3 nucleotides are TGTGCCAGCAGTAGACAGGGTAGCGGGAGTTTGGATGAGCAGTTCTTC.

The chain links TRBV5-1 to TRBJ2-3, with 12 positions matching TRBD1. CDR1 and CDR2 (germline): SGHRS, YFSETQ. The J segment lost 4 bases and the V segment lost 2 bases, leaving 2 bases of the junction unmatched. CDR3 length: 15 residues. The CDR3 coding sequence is TGCGCCAGCAGCTTAGGGACAGGGGGCCCAGATACGCAGTATTTT. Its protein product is CASSLGTGGPDTQYF.

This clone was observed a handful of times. In nucleotides, the CDR3 is TGTGCCAGCAGACCCGGGACTAGAGTATGGACCGGGGAGCTGTTTTTT. This codes for CASRPGTRVWTGELFF. The chain joins TRBV5-8 to TRBJ2-2; 8 nucleotides line up with TRBD2. Germline V lookup: CDR1 SGHTS, CDR2 YDEGEE. The CDR3 totals 16 residues. V lost 5 bases to trimming and J lost 5 bases; unmatched junction nucleotides: 11.

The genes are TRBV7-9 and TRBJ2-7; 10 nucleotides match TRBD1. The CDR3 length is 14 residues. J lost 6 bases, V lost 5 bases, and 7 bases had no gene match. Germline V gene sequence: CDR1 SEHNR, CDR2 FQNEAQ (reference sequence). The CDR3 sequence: CASSATTGGGEQYF. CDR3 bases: TGTGCCAGCAGCGCGACGACAGGGGGCGGCGAGCAGTACTTC.

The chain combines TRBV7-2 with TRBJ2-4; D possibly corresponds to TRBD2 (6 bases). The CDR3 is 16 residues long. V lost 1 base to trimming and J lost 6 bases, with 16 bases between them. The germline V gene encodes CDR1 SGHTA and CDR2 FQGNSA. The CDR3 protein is CASSLDRSGGRNIQYF. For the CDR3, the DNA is TGTGCCAGCAGCTTAGACCGGAGTGGGGGGAGAAACATTCAGTACTTC.

The CDR3 loop reads CASSLLAGLADTQYF. The CDR3 region has the DNA TGTGCCAGCAGCTTGCTTGCAGGGTTAGCAGATACGCAGTATTTT. The genes are TRBV5-5 and TRBJ2-3; D perhaps matches TRBD1 (5 bases). V was shortened by 1 base and J by 4 bases, with 13 bases between the two germline ends. There are 15 residues in the CDR3. Germline-derived CDR1 and CDR2 are SGHKS and YYEKEE (reference sequence).

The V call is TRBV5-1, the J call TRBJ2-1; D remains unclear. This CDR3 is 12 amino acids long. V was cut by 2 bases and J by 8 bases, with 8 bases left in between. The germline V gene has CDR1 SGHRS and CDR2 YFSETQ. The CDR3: CASSFDLDEQFF. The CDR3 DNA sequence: TGCGCCAGCAGCTTTGATTTGGATGAGCAGTTCTTC.

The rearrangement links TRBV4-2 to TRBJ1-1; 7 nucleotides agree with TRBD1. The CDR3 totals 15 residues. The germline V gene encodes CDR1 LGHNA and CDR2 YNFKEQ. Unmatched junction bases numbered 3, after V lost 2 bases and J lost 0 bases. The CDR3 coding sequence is TGTGCCAGCAGCCAATACAGGGGTTTGAACACTGAAGCTTTCTTT. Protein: CASSQYRGLNTEAFF.

CDR3 DNA sequence: TGTGCCAGTACCGGGAAAGGGTTTAGTCAGCCCCAGCATTTT. Translation gives CASTGKGFSQPQHF. The V gene is TRBV19, the J gene TRBJ1-5; D is unresolved. The CDR3 loop spans 14 amino acids. The germline CDR1 and CDR2 sequences are LNHDA and SQIVND (reference sequence). Trimming pared 7 bases from V and 6 bases from J, leaving 16 bases between.

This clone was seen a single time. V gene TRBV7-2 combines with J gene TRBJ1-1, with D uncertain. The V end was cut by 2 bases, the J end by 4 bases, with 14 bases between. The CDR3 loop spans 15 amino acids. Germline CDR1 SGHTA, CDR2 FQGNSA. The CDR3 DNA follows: TGTGCCAGCAGCTTATCCTCAACCCCGGGCACTGAAGCTTTCTTT. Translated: CASSLSSTPGTEAFF.

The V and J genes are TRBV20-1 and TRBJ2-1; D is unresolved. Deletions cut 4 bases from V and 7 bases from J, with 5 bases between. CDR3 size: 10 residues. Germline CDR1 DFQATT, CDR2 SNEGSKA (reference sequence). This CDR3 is CSATGNEQFF. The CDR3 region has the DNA TGCAGTGCTACCGGGAATGAGCAGTTCTTC.

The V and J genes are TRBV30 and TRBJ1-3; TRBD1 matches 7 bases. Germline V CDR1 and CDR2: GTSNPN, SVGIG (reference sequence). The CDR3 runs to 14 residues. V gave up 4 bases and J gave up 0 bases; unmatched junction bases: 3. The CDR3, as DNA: TGTGCCTGGAACCGGGACAGCTCTGGAAACACCATATATTTT. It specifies CAWNRDSSGNTIYF.

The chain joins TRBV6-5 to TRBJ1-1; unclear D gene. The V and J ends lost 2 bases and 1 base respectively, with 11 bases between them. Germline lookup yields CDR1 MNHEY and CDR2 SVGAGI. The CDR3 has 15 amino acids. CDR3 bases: TGTGCCAGCAGTTACACCGGACGGGAGAACACTGAAGCTTTCTTT. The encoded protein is CASSYTGRENTEAFF.

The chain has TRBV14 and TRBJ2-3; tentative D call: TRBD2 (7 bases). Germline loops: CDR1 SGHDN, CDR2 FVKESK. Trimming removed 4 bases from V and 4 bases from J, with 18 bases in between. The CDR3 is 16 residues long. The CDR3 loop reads CASSPLLQGGADTQYF. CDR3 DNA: TGTGCCAGCAGCCCCCTACTACAGGGAGGGGCAGATACGCAGTATTTT.

The chain's CDR3 is CASSLQGLWNSPLHF. CDR3 in DNA: TGTGCCAGCAGCTTACAGGGGTTATGGAATTCACCCCTCCACTTT. The rearrangement joins TRBV7-2 to TRBJ1-6; tentatively, D is TRBD1 (6 bases). V lost 2 bases, J lost 7 bases, and 12 bases lay in between. The CDR3 length is 15 residues. Germline V lookup: CDR1 SGHTA, CDR2 FQGNSA.

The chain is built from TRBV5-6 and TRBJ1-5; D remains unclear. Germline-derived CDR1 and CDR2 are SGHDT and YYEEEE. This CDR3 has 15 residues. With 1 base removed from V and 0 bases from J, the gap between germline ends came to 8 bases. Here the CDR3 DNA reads TGTGCCAGCAGCTTGAACAGAGTTAGCAATCAGCCCCAGCATTTT. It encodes CASSLNRVSNQPQHF.